These 8 T cell receptor beta chains were sequenced from one sample in a study of identical twins. TCRdb analysed the 5' RACE reads with MiXCR anew, one entry per CDR3 protein. The sample shows some 690,000 distinct CDR3 sequences, 21% of them seen only once. Separately, the same data were catalogued under a study of T cells expressing NK-cell markers.

Sample: PBMCs. The receptors stem from a woman aged 18 to 35 in good health.

A few counts support this clonotype. The chain links TRBV10-3 to TRBJ1-6; unclear D gene. This CDR3 has 14 residues. Germline values: CDR1 ENHRY, CDR2 SYGVKD. The germline V and J ends were trimmed by 2 bases and 10 bases, with 12 bases remaining between them. The CDR3 DNA reads TGTGCCATCAGTGAGGGTGAATCGCGGTCACCCCTCCACTTT. Its translation: CAISEGESRSPLHF.

The genes are TRBV20-1 and TRBJ2-7; TRBD2 matches at 10 bases. V dropped 3 bases and J dropped 6; count of bases not matched to a gene: 17. The CDR3 has 17 amino acids. Per the germline V gene, CDR1 is DFQATT and CDR2 is SNEGSKA (reference sequence). In nucleotides, the CDR3 is TGCAGTGCTAGGGTTCTAGCGGGAGTGACAAGGACGGCCGAGCAGTACTTC. Translating it yields CSARVLAGVTRTAEQYF.

This rearrangement joins TRBV20-1 to TRBJ2-1, with a possible D match to TRBD2 (6 bases). Trimming stripped 6 bases from V and 3 bases from J, with 18 bases between. Germline V gives CDR1 DFQATT, CDR2 SNEGSKA (reference sequence). CDR3 size: 15 residues. CDR3 sequence reads: CSALKVAGFYNEQFF. DNA for the CDR3: TGCAGTGCCCTGAAAGTGGCGGGGTTCTACAATGAGCAGTTCTTC.

V gene TRBV20-1 combines with J gene TRBJ2-5, with D unresolved. The V gene lost 0 bases and the J gene lost 13 bases, with 12 bases spanning the gap. Germline assignment: CDR1 DFQATT and CDR2 SNEGSKA (reference sequence). The length of the CDR3 is 11 residues. The CDR3 loop reads CSARDQTQLYF. The DNA for the CDR3 is TGCAGTGCTAGAGATCAAACCCAGCTGTACTTC.

This clonotype was seen only a few times. CDR3 sequence reads: CASSFEGPPYNEQFF. As DNA, the CDR3 is TGCGCCAGCAGCTTTGAAGGGCCTCCTTACAATGAGCAGTTCTTC. The rearrangement uses TRBV5-1 and TRBJ2-1, with D unclear. V gave up 2 bases and J gave up 4 bases, with 13 bases separating them. The V gene's germline CDR1 is SGHRS and CDR2 YFSETQ. This CDR3 spans 15 amino acids.

This clonotype was detected only a few times. The chain is built from TRBV7-7 and TRBJ2-3, with D tentatively TRBD2 (5 bases). This CDR3 comprises 17 residues. Germline loops: CDR1 SSHAT, CDR2 FNYEAQ (reference sequence). The V and J ends lost 5 bases and 0 bases respectively, with 18 bases between them. The CDR3 DNA reads TGTGCCAGCAGCCCCTCCCCCGGGATCCCGAGCACAGATACGCAGTATTTT. Its translation: CASSPSPGIPSTDTQYF.

This chain links TRBV20-1 with TRBJ1-2, with D possibly being TRBD1 (5 bases). V was shortened by 3 bases and J by 4 bases, with 9 bases between the two germline ends. This CDR3 has 12 residues. Germline CDR1 is DFQATT and CDR2 is SNEGSKA (reference sequence). In DNA, the CDR3 is TGCAGTGCTAGTCAGGGCTCCTATGGCTACACCTTC. Its protein product is CSASQGSYGYTF.

This clonotype came up a few times. The V gene is TRBV12-3 or TRBV12-4, the J gene TRBJ2-1; 9 bases are a match to TRBD1. V dropped 5 bases and J dropped 2; count of bases not matched to a gene: 7. This CDR3 comprises 16 residues. This CDR3 is CASSPGTGSPYNEQFF. CDR3 DNA sequence: TGTGCCAGCAGTCCCGGGACAGGGTCCCCCTACAATGAGCAGTTCTTC.